This is a list of T cell receptor beta chains from one sample in a study of T-cell reconstitution after alpha-beta-depleted transplantation in children. TCRdb itself ran the PCR reads through MiXCR, one entry per CDR3 protein. The table includes more than 40,000 distinct CDR3 sequences, about 50% detected once. Source: peripheral blood, taken before TCRalphabeta/CD19-depleted stem cell transplant. Receptor source: a boy in the first two years of life with SCID, due to receive a stem cell transplant. Both conserved end residues are part of each CDR3. Each record gives: V gene, J gene, clone size, CDR3 protein. Clone size, where shown, is once, few, many, or a class for clones that have expanded.

v_gene: TRBV6-5; j_gene: TRBJ1-1; abundance: NA; CDR3aa: CASSYGRVEYTEAFF
v_gene: TRBV6-1; j_gene: TRBJ2-3; abundance: few; CDR3aa: CASSRLAGGPDTQYF
v_gene: TRBV5-1; j_gene: TRBJ2-3; abundance: NA; CDR3aa: CASRSVGSLSSDTQYF
v_gene: TRBV5-6; j_gene: TRBJ2-1; abundance: NA; CDR3aa: CASSSRLAGGNSSYNEQFF
v_gene: TRBV28; j_gene: TRBJ2-7; abundance: many; CDR3aa: CASRPPNLASEQYF
v_gene: TRBV19; j_gene: TRBJ2-3; abundance: NA; CDR3aa: CASSPGGDTQYF
v_gene: TRBV14; j_gene: TRBJ2-1; abundance: NA; CDR3aa: CASSQDNEQFF
v_gene: TRBV12-3/TRBV12-4; j_gene: TRBJ2-1; abundance: NA; CDR3aa: CASTTSGGLEEQFF
v_gene: TRBV28; j_gene: TRBJ1-4; abundance: NA; CDR3aa: CASSPDRIIEKLFF
v_gene: TRBV20-1; j_gene: TRBJ2-5; abundance: NA; CDR3aa: CSASGDQETQYF
v_gene: TRBV5-6; j_gene: TRBJ2-5; abundance: once; CDR3aa: CASSTTPGRRQETQYF
v_gene: TRBV6-2/TRBV6-3; j_gene: TRBJ2-7; abundance: NA; CDR3aa: CASKSTGIYYEQYF
v_gene: TRBV9; j_gene: TRBJ1-5; abundance: NA; CDR3aa: CASSVAGGYNQPQHF
v_gene: TRBV20-1; j_gene: TRBJ1-1; abundance: once; CDR3aa: CSARGSTGGGTEAFF
v_gene: TRBV19; j_gene: TRBJ2-3; abundance: NA; CDR3aa: CASSLGDFTDTQYF
v_gene: TRBV2; j_gene: TRBJ2-3; abundance: NA; CDR3aa: CASSPRGVTQYF
v_gene: TRBV15; j_gene: TRBJ2-7; abundance: hyperexpanded; CDR3aa: CATSYSTGYEQYF
v_gene: TRBV7-9; j_gene: TRBJ2-1; abundance: NA; CDR3aa: CASSFNPREQFF
v_gene: TRBV9; j_gene: TRBJ2-7; abundance: NA; CDR3aa: CASSAEGPSNEQYF
v_gene: TRBV3-1; j_gene: TRBJ1-1; abundance: NA; CDR3aa: CASSQTPGHYQNTEAFF
v_gene: TRBV4-2; j_gene: TRBJ1-1; abundance: few; CDR3aa: CASTPGGGGEAFF
v_gene: TRBV10-3; j_gene: TRBJ1-1; abundance: NA; CDR3aa: CAISEGGKNTEAFF
v_gene: TRBV5-6; j_gene: TRBJ1-2; abundance: few; CDR3aa: CASSLGTGWHYGYTF
v_gene: TRBV20-1; j_gene: TRBJ1-1; abundance: NA; CDR3aa: CSARDLTGNTEAFF
v_gene: TRBV27; j_gene: TRBJ2-3; abundance: few; CDR3aa: CASALRGAVDTQYF
v_gene: TRBV11-1; j_gene: TRBJ2-3; abundance: few; CDR3aa: CASSSGRMGRTDTQYF
v_gene: TRBV5-1; j_gene: TRBJ2-4; abundance: once; CDR3aa: CASSPVGGAVQYF
v_gene: TRBV29-1; j_gene: TRBJ1-1; abundance: NA; CDR3aa: CSVLVTGGTEAFF
v_gene: TRBV7-2; j_gene: TRBJ2-7; abundance: NA; CDR3aa: CASSLVGAGSSYEQYF
v_gene: TRBV5-1; j_gene: TRBJ1-3; abundance: many; CDR3aa: CASSSGGTASGNTIYF
v_gene: TRBV5-1; j_gene: TRBJ2-5; abundance: many; CDR3aa: CASSVYRGPEQETQYF
v_gene: TRBV4-2; j_gene: TRBJ2-1; abundance: NA; CDR3aa: CASSQTSGGADEQFF
v_gene: TRBV12-3/TRBV12-4; j_gene: TRBJ2-5; abundance: NA; CDR3aa: CASSSRGVGETQYF
v_gene: TRBV5-1; j_gene: TRBJ2-5; abundance: NA; CDR3aa: CASSSLSGLAYGETQYF
v_gene: TRBV5-1; j_gene: TRBJ2-5; abundance: NA; CDR3aa: CASSLGGGETQYF
v_gene: TRBV28; j_gene: TRBJ2-5; abundance: NA; CDR3aa: CASSRPGTNQETQYF
v_gene: TRBV6-2/TRBV6-3; j_gene: TRBJ1-5; abundance: NA; CDR3aa: CASSPRGRGSNQPQHF
v_gene: TRBV4-1; j_gene: TRBJ1-1; abundance: NA; CDR3aa: CASSGPMKNTEAFF
v_gene: TRBV10-3; j_gene: TRBJ2-5; abundance: NA; CDR3aa: CAISESAETQYF
v_gene: TRBV6-2/TRBV6-3; j_gene: TRBJ2-1; abundance: NA; CDR3aa: CASSRARSSYNEQFF
v_gene: TRBV7-2; j_gene: TRBJ1-1; abundance: NA; CDR3aa: CASSLGQNTEAFF
v_gene: TRBV5-1; j_gene: TRBJ1-2; abundance: few; CDR3aa: CASSLAGGSNGYTF
v_gene: TRBV20-1; j_gene: TRBJ2-3; abundance: NA; CDR3aa: CSATLAAVGDTQYF
v_gene: TRBV20-1; j_gene: TRBJ2-7; abundance: many; CDR3aa: CSATPGQGANEQYF
v_gene: TRBV7-2; j_gene: TRBJ1-1; abundance: NA; CDR3aa: CASSPLWATEAFF
v_gene: TRBV7-8; j_gene: TRBJ2-7; abundance: once; CDR3aa: CASSFGTGDYEQYF
v_gene: TRBV2; j_gene: TRBJ1-1; abundance: NA; CDR3aa: CASSEALPLNTEAFF
v_gene: TRBV7-9; j_gene: TRBJ2-1; abundance: NA; CDR3aa: CASSFGLAGGRDEQFF
v_gene: TRBV5-1; j_gene: TRBJ2-3; abundance: few; CDR3aa: CASSLSDTQYF
v_gene: TRBV4-3; j_gene: TRBJ2-7; abundance: NA; CDR3aa: CASSPTHRDPPYEQYF
v_gene: TRBV5-1; j_gene: TRBJ1-1; abundance: NA; CDR3aa: CASRTTGNTEAFF
v_gene: TRBV6-2/TRBV6-3; j_gene: TRBJ1-1; abundance: few; CDR3aa: CASSYLNDGPEAFF
v_gene: TRBV7-2; j_gene: TRBJ2-7; abundance: NA; CDR3aa: CASSPQSGGAYEQYF
v_gene: TRBV7-6; j_gene: TRBJ2-2; abundance: few; CDR3aa: CASSLMTGGTGELFF
v_gene: TRBV9; j_gene: TRBJ1-3; abundance: many; CDR3aa: CASSARRGGLGNTIYF